This entry features one T cell receptor (beta chain) sequence. As yet, its antigen is unknown. This record comes from a study of metastatic and nonmetastatic thyroid tumors. The overall study: For malignant and benign thyroid patients, tumor or nodule tissue and blood were the sources whose repertoires were compared.

Study-level findings and limits: It was reported that TCR beta diversity was significantly higher in malignant thyroid tumors than benign nodules, in blood and tumor.

Among the patients, none had received any treatment before thyroid surgery. In the study's own analysis: The study built a papillary thyroid cancer distant-metastasis classifier from CDR3 differences across clinicopathological groups. TCRdb recomputed clones from the PCR reads via MiXCR. The V and J calls reflect TCRdb's pipeline rather than the authors' work. The sample lists around 4,900 clones, approximately 35% occurring once. Sequencing was done on a sample of adjacent normal tissue. The TCR comes from a male donor with papillary thyroid cancer or a benign thyroid nodule (not recorded which). Some clones in this sample may be carry-over from other donors' samples.

CDR3 in amino acids: CASSQDRLYGYTF. CDR3 in DNA: TGCGCCAGCAGCCAAGATAGGCTATACGGCTACACCTTC. The gene calls are TRBV4-1 and TRBJ1-2; D call uncertain. V was shortened by 0 bases and J by 8 bases, with 10 bases between the two germline ends. The CDR3 has 13 amino acids. CDR1 and CDR2 from the germline V gene are MGHRA and YSYEKL.